This TCR beta chain was observed in a study of blood T cell repertoires in COVID-19. Study-wide context: The origin of the acute and convalescent COVID-19 samples was the United States, Italy and Spain. PBMCs, B-cell-depleted T cells, or T cells provided the cDNA or gDNA that made up the material.

V lost 2 bases and J lost 4; bases outside the gene matches: 3. Germline V gene sequence: CDR1 SGHDT, CDR2 YYEEEE. The CDR3 has 15 residues. In the authors' workflow: Amplifying reference gene primers gave estimates of nucleated cell counts. Profiled with immunoSEQ multiplex PCR; TCRdb holds only in-frame clones, not every one. V and J calls and clone size are given by that table; D and trimming were obtained from the DNA. Here the sample spans some 54,000 clones, 91% being singletons. Sequencing input: peripheral blood. The rearrangement links TRBV5-6 to TRBJ2-1, with 10 bases lining up with TRBD2. The origin of this receptor is a man between 60 and 75 years old with acute or convalescent COVID-19. In nucleotides, the CDR3 is TGTGCCAGCAGCTTTGGACTAGCGGCTTACAATGAGCAGTTCTTC. Its translation: CASSFGLAAYNEQFF.